This TCR beta chain is drawn from a study of OX40 agonist ivuxolimab in advanced cancers. Across the whole study: Subjects had a mean age of roughly 57 years, with a range of about 23 to 79; less than 90% were male.

Per germline, CDR1 SGHTA and CDR2 FQGTGA. The CDR3 has 16 residues. V lost 1 base and J lost 6; bases outside the gene matches: 7. General observations from the study: Blood T cells, both CD4+ and CD8+, expanded clonally by week 6 at 0.1 to 3.0 mg/kg.

Concerning this clone: Its antigen remains unidentified.

Some clones are missing from TCRdb's copy, which holds only in-frame ones; the method was immunoSEQ multiplex PCR. The sample includes 74,000 or so clones, 70% to 90% of them seen just once. Sample: CD4+ or CD8+ T cells sorted from blood, taken in a trial of the OX40 agonist ivuxolimab. This chain joins TRBV7-3 and TRBJ2-1, with 9 bases lining up with TRBD2. This TCR was recovered from an adult with an advanced solid tumor such as melanoma, head and neck, liver or kidney cancer. The CDR3 reads CASSLSPAGGTNEQFF. The CDR3 region has the DNA TGTGCCAGCAGCTTAAGCCCAGCGGGAGGAACCAATGAGCAGTTCTTC.